Here is one T cell receptor beta chain with its context. The CDR3 totals 15 residues. The germline V gene encodes CDR1 WNHNN and CDR2 SYGVQD (reference sequence). J was trimmed by 0 bases and V by 5 bases; bases with no gene match: 4. The data were taken from a study of blood T cell repertoires in COVID-19. Overall study context: T cells, B-cell-depleted T cells, or PBMCs supplied cDNA or gDNA.

In the source study's methods: How many nucleated cells were present was estimated from reference gene primer amplification. The assay was immunoSEQ multiplex PCR, and TCRdb's table has in-frame clones only and misses some. V, J and clone size reflect that table, while D and trimming were determined from the DNA. The data contain some 290,000 clones, roughly 83% of them singletons. The receptor's source is a man between 60 and 75 years old who had recovered from COVID-19. This chain links TRBV10-1 with TRBJ2-1; 7 positions agree with TRBD2. Material for sequencing was peripheral blood. CDR3 in amino acids: CASSLAESSYNEQFF. The DNA for the CDR3 is TGCGCCAGCAGTCTAGCGGAAAGCTCCTACAATGAGCAGTTCTTC.